These 22 T cell receptor beta chains were all obtained from the same sample, sequenced in a study of response to subunit inactivated influenza vaccine. TCRdb reprocessed the RT-PCR reads with MiXCR, giving one entry per CDR3 protein. The sample lists fewer than 550,000 distinct CDR3 sequences; about 25% were seen once. The source material was CD4+ T cells sorted from PBMCs, sampled less than 6 days after vaccination. These TCRs come from a man in his forties or fifties who received an inactivated influenza vaccine.

CDR3 residues: CASSFTQGYNSPLHF. The CDR3 bases are TGTGCCAGCAGTTTTACCCAGGGCTATAATTCACCCCTCCACTTT. The gene calls are TRBV12-3 or TRBV12-4 and TRBJ1-6; D is possibly TRBD1 (5 bases). This CDR3 has 15 amino acids. Trimming shortened V by 3 bases and J by 3 bases, and 9 bases separated the two germline ends.

The rearrangement links TRBV9 to TRBJ2-5, with D perhaps being TRBD1 or TRBD2 (5 bases each). The CDR3 loop spans 16 amino acids. CDR1 is SGDLS, CDR2 YYNGEE, per germline. V lost 0 bases to trimming and J lost 5 bases, with 17 bases between them. CDR3 loop: CASSVAGARAIETQYF. The CDR3 DNA reads TGTGCCAGCAGCGTAGCCGGGGCCAGGGCGATTGAGACCCAGTACTTC.

The chain links TRBV12-3 or TRBV12-4 to TRBJ2-3; 9 positions match TRBD2. The CDR3 has 14 amino acids. V shed 3 bases and J 4 bases; nucleotides not matched to a gene: 2. This chain's CDR3 is CASSFIAGADTQYF. DNA of the CDR3: TGTGCCAGCAGTTTTATAGCGGGGGCAGATACGCAGTATTTT.

The V and J genes are TRBV4-2 and TRBJ2-1; TRBD2 aligns across 13 bases. The J segment lost 5 bases and the V segment lost 4 bases, leaving 8 bases of the junction unmatched. From germline, CDR1 is LGHNA and CDR2 YNFKEQ. This CDR3 comprises 17 residues. The CDR3 here is CASSPTRGTSGNNEQFF. CDR3 nucleotide sequence: TGTGCCAGCAGCCCAACTCGAGGGACTAGCGGGAACAATGAGCAGTTCTTC.

The chain couples TRBV4-2 to TRBJ2-7; TRBD2 might be the D (5 bases). This CDR3 is 18 amino acids long. Germline assignment: CDR1 LGHNA and CDR2 YNFKEQ. V lost 1 base and J 0 bases, leaving 19 bases between the germline ends. In nucleotides, the CDR3 is TGTGCCAGCAGCCAAGTAATACGGGGTAGGTTGGGCTCCTACGAGCAGTACTTC. Protein product: CASSQVIRGRLGSYEQYF.

The chain uses TRBV10-2 and TRBJ2-7; no firm D call. Germline-derived CDR1 and CDR2 are WSHSY and SAAADI. This CDR3 has 13 residues. Trimming removed 7 bases from V and 3 bases from J, with 13 bases in between. DNA for the CDR3: TGCGCCAGCACAGGCTTTCAGAGCTACGAGCAGTACTTC. Its protein is CASTGFQSYEQYF.

J is TRBJ1-2 and V is TRBV6-5; D ambiguous. The CDR3 is 17 residues long. V gave up 2 bases and J gave up 2 bases, with 18 bases separating them. The germline gives CDR1 MNHEY, CDR2 SVGAGI. The CDR3 region is CASSYDSSRASNYGYTF. The CDR3, as DNA: TGTGCCAGCAGTTACGACTCAAGCCGTGCTTCAAACTATGGCTACACCTTC.

V usage is TRBV20-1 and J usage is TRBJ2-7; 8 bases agree with TRBD1. J was trimmed by 5 bases and V by 3 bases; bases with no gene match: 3. CDR1 and CDR2 from the germline V gene are DFQATT and SNEGSKA (reference sequence). The CDR3 spans 12 residues. DNA for the CDR3: TGCAGTGCTAGGCCAGGGGGCCACGAGCAGTACTTC. It specifies CSARPGGHEQYF.

This clonotype was seen repeatedly, ten times or more. The chain uses TRBV12-3 or TRBV12-4 and TRBJ2-7; 7 nucleotides line up with TRBD1. This CDR3 comprises 15 residues. V was clipped by 2 bases and J by 3 bases; unmatched bases: 7. CDR3 sequence reads: CASSLMGQSNYEQYF. The CDR3 DNA reads TGTGCCAGCAGTTTAATGGGACAGTCCAACTACGAGCAGTACTTC.

J is TRBJ2-1 and V is TRBV3-1, with D possibly being TRBD2 (6 bases). This CDR3 comprises 17 residues. With 1 base removed from V and 8 bases from J, the gap between germline ends came to 21 bases. CDR1 LGHDT and CDR2 YNNKEL come from the germline V gene (reference sequence). This CDR3 reads CASSQGPGVRGQYEQFF. The DNA of the CDR3 is TGTGCCAGCAGCCAAGGGCCGGGAGTAAGAGGGCAATATGAGCAGTTCTTC.

This chain connects TRBV12-3 or TRBV12-4 to TRBJ2-1; TRBD1 agrees at 9 bases. There are 15 residues in the CDR3. Trimming removed 5 bases from V and 2 bases from J; junction bases left unmatched: 4. CDR3 residues: CASSDTGGAYNEQFF. For the CDR3, the DNA is TGTGCCAGCAGTGACACAGGGGGCGCCTACAATGAGCAGTTCTTC.

J is TRBJ2-3 and V is TRBV7-2; the match to TRBD1 covers 7 bases. This CDR3 is 15 amino acids long. J lost 1 base, V lost 5 bases, and 6 bases had no gene match. Germline-derived CDR1 and CDR2 are SGHTA and FQGNSA. The CDR3 DNA is TGTGCCAGCAGCCCCTGGACAGGACGCACAGATACGCAGTATTTT. Translation: CASSPWTGRTDTQYF. The entire variable domain, with the rest obtained from reference TRBV7-2 and TRBJ2-3, is as follows: GAGVSQSPSNKVTEKGKDVELRCDPISGHTALYWYRQSLGQGLEFLIYFQGNSAPDKSGLPSDRFSAERTGGSVSTLTIQRTQQEDSAVYLCASSPWTGRTDTQYFGPGTRLTVL.

The chain couples TRBV2 to TRBJ2-7; 10 bases align to TRBD1. Germline V CDR1 and CDR2: SNHLY, FYNNEI. V was pared by 6 bases and J by 6 bases, with 8 bases of the junction left unmatched. The CDR3 runs 14 residues. CDR3 amino acids: CASSSTGGRSEQYF. CDR3 coding DNA: TGTGCCAGCAGCTCGACAGGGGGCCGGAGCGAGCAGTACTTC.

J is TRBJ2-7 and V is TRBV7-9, with TRBD1 as a possible D gene (5 bases). Trimming removed 1 base from V and 7 bases from J, with 11 bases in between. Germline V lookup: CDR1 SEHNR, CDR2 FQNEAQ (reference sequence). The CDR3 extends over 13 amino acids. The CDR3 spells CASSLEGVGEQYF. DNA of the CDR3: TGTGCCAGCAGCTTAGAAGGGGTGGGTGAGCAGTACTTC.

This clonotype was detected only a few times. The chain is built from TRBV15 and TRBJ2-4; possibly TRBD2 for D (6 bases). Trimming took 8 bases from V and 6 from J, leaving 17 bases between them. The CDR3 extends over 14 amino acids. Germline lookup yields CDR1 LNHNV and CDR2 YYDKDF (reference sequence). CDR3 nucleotide sequence: TGTGCCACCTCCTCCAACCGGGAGATAAACATTCAGTACTTC. Its translation: CATSSNREINIQYF.

The sample holds a few counts of this clonotype. The J gene is TRBJ2-5, the V gene TRBV5-1; D perhaps matches TRBD2 (5 bases). The CDR3 contains 15 residues. Germline V lookup: CDR1 SGHRS, CDR2 YFSETQ. Trimming left V 5 bases short and J 3 bases short, with 17 bases between. The DNA of the CDR3 is TGCGCCAGCAGATCATCGAAGATGCGGGAAGAGACCCAGTACTTC. Translated: CASRSSKMREETQYF.

V usage is TRBV13 and J usage is TRBJ2-5; D gene uncertain. The CDR3 sequence is 13 residues long. Germline lookup yields CDR1 PRHDT and CDR2 FYEKMQ (reference sequence). V was pared by 5 bases and J by 4 bases, with 11 bases between. As DNA, the CDR3 is TGTGCCAGCAGCCCCAATTCGGGAGAGACCCAGTACTTC. It codes for CASSPNSGETQYF.

The chain has TRBV7-2 and TRBJ1-2; the D is unclear. The V gene's germline CDR1 is SGHTA and CDR2 FQGNSA. There are 14 residues in the CDR3. Trimming removed 5 bases from V and 0 bases from J, with 10 bases in between. The CDR3 protein is CASSPPLANYGYTF. CDR3 coding DNA: TGTGCCAGCAGCCCACCGCTGGCTAACTATGGCTACACCTTC.

The sample holds many counts of this clonotype. CDR3 in DNA: TGCGCCAGCAGCTTGGATGGCAGAACGAGCTCCTACAATGAGCAGTTCTTC. This gives the protein CASSLDGRTSSYNEQFF. V gene TRBV5-1 combines with J gene TRBJ2-1; D gene uncertain. V was pared by 0 bases and J by 0 bases, with 13 bases between. Germline CDR1 is SGHRS and CDR2 is YFSETQ. The CDR3 is 17 amino acids.

This clonotype is a singleton in its sample. J is TRBJ2-6 and V is TRBV7-6; D remains ambiguous. Trimming cost V 2 bases and J 0 bases, with 20 bases left between them. This CDR3 contains 20 residues. Germline CDR1 reads SGHVS; CDR2 reads FNYEAQ. CDR3 sequence reads: CASSLRRGDGLGSGANVLTF. The DNA of the CDR3 is TGTGCCAGCAGCTTAAGGCGTGGTGACGGCCTGGGCTCTGGGGCCAACGTCCTGACTTTC.

V gene TRBV12-3 or TRBV12-4 combines with J gene TRBJ2-7; D uncertain. The CDR3 totals 13 residues. V dropped 5 bases and J dropped 6 bases, with 14 bases sitting between them. CDR3 bases: TGTGCCAGCAGTCCCCGGAGAAACTCCGAGCAGTACTTC. Amino acid sequence: CASSPRRNSEQYF.

The V call is TRBV7-2, the J call TRBJ1-3; no clear D. Trimming left V 8 bases short and J 0 bases short, with 17 bases between. There are 16 residues in the CDR3. The germline V gene has CDR1 SGHTA and CDR2 FQGNSA. CDR3 in DNA: TGTACCAGCGGCCTCCGGGCCCCTCCCTCTGGAAACACCATATATTTT. Its translation: CTSGLRAPPSGNTIYF.